The next 30 T cell receptor beta chains were all read from a single sample in a study of blood T cells in healthy people across ages. A second PCR, run for about 7 to 12 cycles, used a sample-barcoded 5' primer plus a J-beta primer mix. Each CDR3 protein is one row after TCRdb ran MiXCR on the 5' RACE reads. The sample lists 910,000 or so distinct CDR3 sequences; 51% were seen once. Sequencing was performed on blood. These receptors were collected from an older woman in good health.

CDR3 loop: CASSTTGGVQAKNIQYF. The CDR3 nucleotides read TGTGCCAGCAGTACCACAGGGGGCGTGCAAGCCAAAAACATTCAGTACTTC. The V and J genes are TRBV6-2 or TRBV6-3 and TRBJ2-4, with 9 bases that match TRBD1. CDR3 size: 17 residues. V was clipped by 5 bases and J by 0 bases; unmatched bases: 8. Germline values: CDR1 MNHEY, CDR2 SVGEGT.

This clonotype has more than one count but fewer than ten. The CDR3 DNA sequence: TGTGCCAGCAGCTTATATTGGGACATTGCTAGCACAGATACGCAGTATTTT. Its protein is CASSLYWDIASTDTQYF. V gene TRBV7-2 combines with J gene TRBJ2-3; D is perhaps TRBD1 (6 bases). Germline CDR1 and CDR2: SGHTA and FQGNSA. The CDR3 spans 17 residues. Trimming removed 2 bases at V and 0 bases at J, with 15 bases between.

The V call is TRBV29-1, the J call TRBJ2-5, with D possibly being TRBD1 or TRBD2 (5 bases each). Germline assignment: CDR1 SQVTM and CDR2 ANQGSEA. Trimming took off 7 bases at V and 9 bases at J, with 27 bases between the two ends. The CDR3 contains 15 residues. The CDR3 sequence is CSAGRTSGANIAQYF. In DNA, the CDR3 is TGCAGCGCTGGCCGAACTAGTGGGGCGAATATTGCCCAGTACTTC.

The chain employs TRBV19 and TRBJ2-6; D unclear. The germline V gene encodes CDR1 LNHDA and CDR2 SQIVND (reference sequence). Trimming left V 2 bases short and J 0 bases short, with 11 bases between. The CDR3 runs 17 residues. Written as DNA, the CDR3 is TGTGCCAGTAGTATACTGTTACGAAGCTCTGGGGCCAACGTCCTGACTTTC. It translates to CASSILLRSSGANVLTF.

The chain combines TRBV29-1 with TRBJ2-7; 11 nucleotides match TRBD2. V was clipped by 3 bases and J by 2 bases; unmatched bases: 12. CDR1 is SQVTM, CDR2 ANQGSEA, per germline. This CDR3 region has 17 residues. The CDR3 coding sequence is TGCAGCGTTGAGTGCTTGACTAGCGGGAAGACAACCTACGAGCAGTACTTC. It translates to CSVECLTSGKTTYEQYF.

The chain has TRBV7-2 and TRBJ2-3; 9 bases align to TRBD2. The CDR3 spans 19 residues. From germline, CDR1 is SGHTA and CDR2 FQGNSA. V was pared by 2 bases and J by 6 bases, with 18 bases of the junction left unmatched. In DNA, the CDR3 is TGTGCCAGCAGCTTAAACCCTAGGGGGGCGGGAGGGCCTGGGGATACGCAGTATTTT. This encodes CASSLNPRGAGGPGDTQYF.

The genes are TRBV4-1 and TRBJ2-7; perhaps D is TRBD1 or TRBD2 (6 bases each). Per the germline V gene, CDR1 is MGHRA and CDR2 is YSYEKL. The CDR3 runs 16 residues. Between the trimmed V and J ends, which lost 4 bases and 5 bases, there was a span of 21 bases. Here the CDR3 DNA reads TGCGCCAGCAGCCTGGAGGTGGGGGGCCTCTCTCACGAGCAGTACTTC. Protein product: CASSLEVGGLSHEQYF.

This chain joins TRBV15 and TRBJ2-4, with D perhaps TRBD1 (6 bases). Looked up from germline, CDR1 is LNHNV and CDR2 is YYDKDF (reference sequence). The CDR3 sequence is 14 residues long. V was clipped by 3 bases and J by 13 bases, with 19 bases between them. Here the CDR3 reads CATSSTEQGWEQYF. The CDR3, as DNA: TGTGCCACCAGCAGCACAGAACAGGGCTGGGAGCAGTACTTC.

This clonotype was picked up a small number of times. The V and J genes are TRBV20-1 and TRBJ2-7; D uncertain. Germline assignment: CDR1 DFQATT and CDR2 SNEGSKA (reference sequence). The length of the CDR3 is 11 residues. V lost 8 bases to trimming and J lost 2 bases, with 10 bases between them. The CDR3 bases are TGCAGTTGGCTAGGCCCCTACGAGCAGTACTTC. Protein: CSWLGPYEQYF.

This rearrangement joins TRBV4-1 to TRBJ2-2, with 7 bases aligning to TRBD2. Germline CDR1 and CDR2: MGHRA and YSYEKL. This CDR3 has 16 amino acids. V was pared by 3 bases and J by 4 bases, with 8 bases of the junction left unmatched. CDR3 nucleotide sequence: TGCGCCAGCAGCCATCGGGAGGACAAGATCACCGGGGAGCTGTTTTTT. It translates to CASSHREDKITGELFF.

This clonotype was seen more than once but under ten times. This chain connects TRBV4-1 to TRBJ2-5; D is ambiguous. The J call is doubtful: the DNA matches TRBJ2-4 better. Germline CDR1 reads MGHRA; CDR2 reads YSYEKL. The CDR3 is 11 residues long. This CDR3 is CASSQRDIQYF. The DNA for the CDR3 is TGCGCCAGCAGCCAACGGGACATTCAGTACTTC.

This clonotype was counted between two and nine times. The chain recombines TRBV3-1 with TRBJ2-7; D uncertain. V was pared by 1 base and J by 5 bases, with 15 bases between. Germline CDR1 is LGHDT and CDR2 is YNNKEL (reference sequence). The CDR3 sequence is 15 residues long. CDR3: CASSQVYSSHHEQYF. The CDR3 nucleotides read TGTGCCAGCAGCCAAGTTTATAGTTCCCACCACGAGCAGTACTTC.

The chain couples TRBV7-9 to TRBJ2-3, with 7 bases aligning to TRBD1. Germline CDR1 and CDR2: SEHNR and FQNEAQ (reference sequence). This CDR3 comprises 17 residues. V gave up 3 bases and J gave up 2 bases; unmatched junction bases: 11. This CDR3 is CASSFIDGTVSTDTQYF. CDR3 bases: TGTGCCAGCAGCTTCATAGACGGGACAGTCTCCACAGATACGCAGTATTTT.

The rearrangement joins TRBV6-2 or TRBV6-3 to TRBJ1-2; D perhaps matches TRBD1 (5 bases). The CDR3 contains 14 residues. Trimming left V 4 bases short and J 5 bases short, with 14 bases between. The germline V gene has CDR1 MNHEY and CDR2 SVGEGT. CDR3 residues: CASSLDLTAYGYTF. The CDR3 coding sequence is TGTGCCAGCAGTTTAGATTTGACAGCATATGGCTACACCTTC.

This clonotype was seen only once. This chain joins TRBV30 and TRBJ2-1; D ambiguous. The ends were cut back, 0 bases at V and 0 bases at J, with 9 bases in the middle. This CDR3 spans 15 amino acids. CDR1 GTSNPN and CDR2 SVGIG come from the germline V gene (reference sequence). The CDR3 spells CAWSVGGLSYNEQFF. CDR3 nucleotides: TGTGCCTGGAGTGTGGGCGGCCTCTCCTACAATGAGCAGTTCTTC.

A remark on this clonotype: With a much larger clone just one base away, this may be a read error. V gene TRBV14 combines with J gene TRBJ2-4; D possibly matches TRBD1 or TRBD2 (5 bases each). V was cut by 8 bases and J by 8 bases, with 19 bases left in between. This CDR3 has 14 amino acids. Germline lookup yields CDR1 SGHDN and CDR2 FVKESK. CDR3 protein: CASPFSVLGDIQYF. In nucleotides, the CDR3 is TGTGCCAGCCCATTCAGTGTTTTGGGGGACATTCAGTACTTC.

This clonotype showed up just once. The rearrangement links TRBV28 to TRBJ2-7, with 7 bases fitting TRBD1. CDR1 MDHEN and CDR2 SYDVKM come from the germline V gene. This CDR3 comprises 16 residues. V was pared by 5 bases and J by 3 bases, with 13 bases of the junction left unmatched. The CDR3 region is CASSLGYRTGIYEQYF. CDR3 DNA: TGTGCCAGCAGTCTAGGTTACAGGACAGGTATCTACGAGCAGTACTTC.

The CDR3 region has the DNA TGTGCCACCATAGCCGGGAGCTCCTACAATGAGCAGTTCTTC. The encoded protein is CATIAGSSYNEQFF. The chain recombines TRBV27 with TRBJ2-1; weak D call: TRBD2 (6 bases). The germline V and J ends were trimmed by 10 bases and 0 bases, with 13 bases remaining between them. CDR3 size: 14 residues. Germline V lookup: CDR1 MNHEY, CDR2 SMNVEV (reference sequence).

In this sample, this clonotype turned up a few times. This sequence joins TRBV29-1 and TRBJ1-1; D is unclear. Germline V gives CDR1 SQVTM, CDR2 ANQGSEA. The V and J ends lost 6 bases and 6 bases respectively, with 11 bases between them. This CDR3 has 11 residues. The CDR3 region has the DNA TGCAGCGTGGTCGACGAGTCTGAAGCTTTCTTT. Amino acid sequence: CSVVDESEAFF.

The rearrangement joins TRBV4-3 to TRBJ2-7; 8 nucleotides match TRBD1. The germline gives CDR1 LGHNA, CDR2 YSLEER. The CDR3 totals 14 residues. V shed 1 base and J 2 bases; nucleotides not matched to a gene: 1. As DNA, the CDR3 is TGCGCCAGCAGCCAAGGCAGGGGGCCCTACGAGCAGTACTTC. This gives the protein CASSQGRGPYEQYF.

This clonotype was detected a few times. This chain uses TRBV12-3 or TRBV12-4 with TRBJ2-6; no clear D. The germline V and J ends were trimmed by 1 base and 4 bases, with 14 bases remaining between them. There are 17 residues in the CDR3. CDR3 coding DNA: TGTGCCAGCAGTTTAGGGATCAACACCCCCGGGGCCAACGTCCTGACTTTC. Translating gives CASSLGINTPGANVLTF.

The chain is built from TRBV29-1 and TRBJ1-4; tentative D call: TRBD1 (6 bases). V lost 7 bases, J lost 8 bases, and 11 bases lay in between. This CDR3 contains 11 residues. Germline V CDR1 and CDR2: SQVTM, ANQGSEA. The chain's CDR3 is CSAYRDEKLFF. The CDR3 DNA reads as TGCAGCGCTTACAGGGACGAAAAACTGTTTTTT.

Concerning this clonotype: One end of the junction fails to match germline, which may point to a read error. This sequence joins TRBV4-1 and TRBJ2-6; no definite D call. CDR1 and CDR2 (germline): MGHRA, YSYEKL. The CDR3 sequence is 19 residues long. In DNA form, the CDR3 reads TGCGTCAGCAGCCAAAGAGAGGTCACCGAACGGTCAGGGGCCAACGTCCTGACTTTC. Encoded protein: CVSSQREVTERSGANVLTF.

This clonotype was picked up a small number of times. The CDR3 loop reads CASSPSTGGSIQYF. The CDR3 DNA reads as TGTGCCAGCAGCCCCTCGACAGGGGGGAGCATTCAGTACTTC. This rearrangement joins TRBV3-1 to TRBJ2-4; 9 positions agree with TRBD1. V trimming: 4 bases; J trimming: 9 bases; junction bases outside the gene matches: 7. Germline V gives CDR1 LGHDT, CDR2 YNNKEL (reference sequence). This CDR3 is 14 amino acids long.

The rearrangement links TRBV6-6 to TRBJ2-3; 8 positions agree with TRBD2. The germline V gene encodes CDR1 MNHNY and CDR2 SVGAGI (reference sequence). V was pared by 4 bases and J by 4 bases, with 7 bases of the junction left unmatched. The CDR3 contains 15 residues. The CDR3 here is CASSSSGRDSDTQYF. The CDR3 DNA sequence: TGTGCCAGCAGTTCAAGCGGGAGAGATTCAGATACGCAGTATTTT.

This clonotype was seen a few times. The V and J genes are TRBV7-9 and TRBJ2-7; D unresolved. Germline V gene lookup returns CDR1 SEHNR and CDR2 FQNEAQ (reference sequence). V gave up 5 bases and J gave up 2 bases, with 10 bases separating them. The CDR3 contains 13 residues. This chain's CDR3 is CASSGNQAYEQYF. CDR3 coding DNA: TGTGCCAGCAGCGGAAATCAGGCCTACGAGCAGTACTTC.

This clonotype came up a few times. The gene calls are TRBV9 and TRBJ2-5; 8 positions match TRBD2. The germline CDR1 and CDR2 sequences are SGDLS and YYNGEE. Trimming removed 0 bases from V and 2 bases from J; junction bases left unmatched: 6. The CDR3 totals 16 residues. The CDR3 DNA follows: TGTGCCAGCAGCGTAGGGACTAGCAGCTATCAAGAGACCCAGTACTTC. Protein: CASSVGTSSYQETQYF.

The V call is TRBV3-1, the J call TRBJ2-4; 11 positions agree with TRBD2. The germline V gene has CDR1 LGHDT and CDR2 YNNKEL (reference sequence). Trimming removed 2 bases from V and 3 bases from J; junction bases left unmatched: 12. The CDR3 length is 19 residues. CDR3 coding DNA: TGTGCCAGCAGCCAAAACCCGGCTACTAGCGGGGGCGGCAAAAACATTCAGTACTTC. Translation: CASSQNPATSGGGKNIQYF.

The chain has TRBV4-3 and TRBJ1-2, with TRBD1 identical over 8 bases. This CDR3 has 17 residues. The V and J ends lost 0 bases and 1 base, in that order; junction bases with no gene match: 7. CDR1 LGHNA and CDR2 YSLEER come from the germline V gene. In DNA form, the CDR3 reads TGCGCCAGCAGCCAAGAAGCCGGGACAGGACTTAACTATGGCTACACCTTC. As protein: CASSQEAGTGLNYGYTF.

The chain is built from TRBV3-1 and TRBJ2-7; possible D gene TRBD2, 6 bases. Trimming shortened V by 0 bases and J by 0 bases, and 18 bases separated the two germline ends. The CDR3 runs 18 residues. Germline lookup yields CDR1 LGHDT and CDR2 YNNKEL (reference sequence). CDR3 amino acids: CASSQDPFLARSSYEQYF. The CDR3, as DNA: TGTGCCAGCAGCCAAGATCCCTTCCTAGCGAGAAGCTCCTACGAGCAGTACTTC.